These 8 T cell receptor beta chains were sequenced from one sample in a study of shared clonotypes between healthy human individuals. Terminally differentiated effector memory CD45RA+ cells were left out of the naive CD8 fraction, which was CD45RO-negative and positively selected for CCR7. Sequenced by immunoSEQ multiplex PCR; TCRdb stores in-frame clones only, minus some. Of around 1,900,000 clones listed, over 85% are singletons. Sequenced sample: naive CD8+ T cells from PBMCs. The receptor set was obtained from a man aged 18 to 35 in good health. Some clones in this sample may be carry-over from other donors' samples.

This clone was seen once. This sequence joins TRBV28 and TRBJ2-7; D gene uncertain. The ends were cut back, 5 bases at V and 3 bases at J, with 11 bases in the middle. The CDR3 covers 13 residues. Germline CDR1 MDHEN, CDR2 SYDVKM. The CDR3 spells CASSPGVDYEQYF. The CDR3 DNA reads TGTGCCAGCAGTCCGGGTGTAGACTACGAGCAGTACTTC.

The chain is built from TRBV7-9 and TRBJ1-4; a weak D match, TRBD1 (6 bases). CDR1 is SEHNR and CDR2 is FQNEAQ in the germline V gene (reference sequence). The germline V and J ends were trimmed by 5 bases and 8 bases, with 18 bases remaining between them. The CDR3 runs to 15 residues. CDR3 loop: CASSLTGAIMEKLFF. The CDR3 DNA is TGTGCCAGCAGCCTGACGGGGGCTATTATGGAAAAACTGTTTTTT.

In its sample, this clone was seen a few times. The chain couples TRBV27 to TRBJ1-1; 9 nucleotides line up with TRBD1. This CDR3 has 14 residues. From germline, CDR1 is MNHEY and CDR2 SMNVEV (reference sequence). V shed 7 bases, J shed 7 bases, and the junction held 10 bases outside the gene matches. This chain's CDR3 is CASTDTGGWGEAFF. The CDR3 DNA follows: TGTGCCAGCACCGACACAGGGGGCTGGGGTGAAGCTTTCTTT.

The rearrangement links TRBV27 to TRBJ2-5; perhaps D is TRBD1 or TRBD2 (6 bases each). V lost 0 bases and J 5 bases, leaving 19 bases between the germline ends. CDR1 and CDR2 from the germline V gene are MNHEY and SMNVEV (reference sequence). The length of the CDR3 is 17 residues. CDR3 protein: CASSLSGGRMNWETQYF. The CDR3 DNA reads as TGTGCCAGCAGTTTATCAGGGGGGCGAATGAATTGGGAGACCCAGTACTTC.

The chain has TRBV11-3 and TRBJ2-3; D gene unclear. The CDR3 has 13 amino acids. Germline CDR1 is SGHNT and CDR2 is YENEEA. The ends were cut back, 5 bases at V and 2 bases at J, with 8 bases in the middle. The CDR3 coding sequence is TGTGCCAGCAGCGAAGCAAACACAGATACGCAGTATTTT. Translated: CASSEANTDTQYF.

This clone was found once. This chain joins TRBV7-8 and TRBJ2-7; D might be TRBD2 (6 bases). V was shortened by 5 bases and J by 1 base, with 18 bases between the two germline ends. The CDR3 totals 16 residues. Germline V CDR1 and CDR2: SGHVS, FQNEAQ. The CDR3 nucleotides are TGTGCCAGCAGCGATTCGGCGGGGTGGACTTCCTACGAGCAGTACTTC. This translates into CASSDSAGWTSYEQYF.

The chain has TRBV27 and TRBJ1-2, with D perhaps TRBD1 (5 bases). V dropped 7 bases and J dropped 9 bases, with 18 bases sitting between them. The CDR3 runs 13 residues. In germline, CDR1 is MNHEY, CDR2 SMNVEV (reference sequence). CDR3 protein: CASTRSWGSSYTF. CDR3 coding DNA: TGTGCCAGCACCCGAAGTTGGGGCAGCAGCTACACCTTC.

CDR3 in amino acids: CASSRVDRGLSGNTIYF. In DNA form, the CDR3 reads TGTGCCAGCAGCCGAGTGGACAGGGGTCTCTCTGGAAACACCATATATTTT. The chain employs TRBV7-8 and TRBJ1-3; 9 nucleotides match TRBD1. CDR3 size: 17 residues. The germline V gene has CDR1 SGHVS and CDR2 FQNEAQ. The V and J ends lost 5 bases and 0 bases, in that order; junction bases with no gene match: 8.